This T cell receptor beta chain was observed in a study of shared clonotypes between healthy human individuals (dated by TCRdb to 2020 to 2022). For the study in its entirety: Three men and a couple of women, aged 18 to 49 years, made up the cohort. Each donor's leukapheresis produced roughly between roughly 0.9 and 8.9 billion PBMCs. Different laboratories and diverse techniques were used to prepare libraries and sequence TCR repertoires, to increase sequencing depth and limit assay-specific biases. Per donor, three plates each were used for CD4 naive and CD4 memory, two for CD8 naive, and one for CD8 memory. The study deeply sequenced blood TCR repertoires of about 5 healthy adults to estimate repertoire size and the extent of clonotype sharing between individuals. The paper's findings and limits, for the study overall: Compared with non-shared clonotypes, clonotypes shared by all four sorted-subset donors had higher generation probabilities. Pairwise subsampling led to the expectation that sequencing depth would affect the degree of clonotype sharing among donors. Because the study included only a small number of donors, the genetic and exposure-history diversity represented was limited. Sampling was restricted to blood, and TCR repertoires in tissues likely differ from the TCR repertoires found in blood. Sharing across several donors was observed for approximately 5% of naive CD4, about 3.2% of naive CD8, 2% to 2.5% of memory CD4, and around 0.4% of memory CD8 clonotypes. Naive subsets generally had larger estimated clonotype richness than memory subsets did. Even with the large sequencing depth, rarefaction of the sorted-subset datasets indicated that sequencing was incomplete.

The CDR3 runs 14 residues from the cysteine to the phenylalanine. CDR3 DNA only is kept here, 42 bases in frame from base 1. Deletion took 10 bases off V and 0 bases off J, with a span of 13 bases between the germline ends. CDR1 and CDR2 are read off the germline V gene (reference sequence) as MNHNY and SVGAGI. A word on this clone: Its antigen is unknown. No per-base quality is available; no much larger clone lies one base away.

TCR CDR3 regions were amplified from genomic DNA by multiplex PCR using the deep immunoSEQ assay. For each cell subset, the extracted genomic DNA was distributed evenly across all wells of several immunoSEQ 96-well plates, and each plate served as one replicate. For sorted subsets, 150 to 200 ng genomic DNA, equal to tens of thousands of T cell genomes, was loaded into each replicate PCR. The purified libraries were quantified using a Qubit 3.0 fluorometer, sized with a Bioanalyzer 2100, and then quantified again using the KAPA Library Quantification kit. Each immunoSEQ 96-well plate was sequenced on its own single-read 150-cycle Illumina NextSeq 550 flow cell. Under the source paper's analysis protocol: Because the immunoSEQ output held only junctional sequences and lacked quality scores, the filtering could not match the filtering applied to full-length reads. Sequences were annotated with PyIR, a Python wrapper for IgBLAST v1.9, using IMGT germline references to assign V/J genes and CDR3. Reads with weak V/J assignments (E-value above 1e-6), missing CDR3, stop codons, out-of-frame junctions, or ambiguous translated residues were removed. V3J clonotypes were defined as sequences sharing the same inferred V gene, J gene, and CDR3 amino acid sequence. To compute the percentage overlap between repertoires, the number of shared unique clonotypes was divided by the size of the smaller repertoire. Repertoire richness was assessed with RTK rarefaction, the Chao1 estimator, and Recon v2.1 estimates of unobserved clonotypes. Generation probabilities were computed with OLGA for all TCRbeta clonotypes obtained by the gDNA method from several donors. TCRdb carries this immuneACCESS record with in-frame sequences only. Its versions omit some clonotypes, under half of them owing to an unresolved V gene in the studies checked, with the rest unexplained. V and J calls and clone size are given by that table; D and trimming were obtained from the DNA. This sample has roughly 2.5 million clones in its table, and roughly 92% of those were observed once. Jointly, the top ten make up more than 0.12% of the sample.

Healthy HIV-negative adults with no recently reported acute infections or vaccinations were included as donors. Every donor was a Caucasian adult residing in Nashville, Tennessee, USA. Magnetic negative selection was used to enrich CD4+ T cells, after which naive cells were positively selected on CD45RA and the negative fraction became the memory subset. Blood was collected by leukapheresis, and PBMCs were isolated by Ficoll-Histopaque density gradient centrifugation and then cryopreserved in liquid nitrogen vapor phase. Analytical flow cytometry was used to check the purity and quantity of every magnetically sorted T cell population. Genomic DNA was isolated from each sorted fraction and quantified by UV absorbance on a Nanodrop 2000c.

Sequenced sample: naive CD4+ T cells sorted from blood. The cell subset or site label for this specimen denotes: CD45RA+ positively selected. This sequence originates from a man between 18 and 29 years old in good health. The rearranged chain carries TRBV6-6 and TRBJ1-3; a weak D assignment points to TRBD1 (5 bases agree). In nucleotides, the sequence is TGTGCCACGGCCTCAGGGATCTCTGGAAACACCATATATTTT. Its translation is CATASGISGNTIYF.